This TCR beta chain appears in the sequencing data of a study of blood T cell repertoires in COVID-19. CDR3 length: 14 amino acids. The germline V and J ends were trimmed by 4 bases and 3 bases, with 14 bases remaining between them. In germline, CDR1 is SGHRS, CDR2 YFSETQ. Methods used by the authors: Scientists estimated how many nucleated cells there were by amplifying reference gene primers. Only in-frame clones appear in the TCRdb table, and some are missing; sequencing was by immunoSEQ multiplex PCR. V and J calls and clone size are copied from that table; D and trimming were computed from the DNA. Found here are approximately 31,000 clones, nearly 90% of them singletons; the top ten hold under 30%.

The sample consisted of peripheral blood. The receptor's source is a man of 80 years or more with acute or convalescent COVID-19. The rearrangement uses TRBV5-1 and TRBJ2-7, with a possible D match to TRBD1 (6 bases). As DNA, the CDR3 is TGCGCCAGCAGCACAGGGATCCCCAGCTACGAGCAGTACTTC. Its translation is CASSTGIPSYEQYF.